The table lists the clone carrying this T cell receptor (beta chain) with a few counts. This record comes from a study of blood T cell repertoires in COVID-19. Study-level information: Samples came from the United States, Italy and Spain, spanning acute and convalescent COVID-19. T cells, B-cell-depleted T cells, or PBMCs provided the cDNA or gDNA that served as material.

CDR3 length: 14 amino acids. Per the germline V gene, CDR1 is LNHDA and CDR2 is SQIVND (reference sequence). V lost 2 bases to trimming and J lost 4 bases; unmatched junction nucleotides: 2. Per the authors' pipeline: Reference gene primer amplification in the assay estimated nucleated cell counts. Libraries were prepared by immunoSEQ multiplex PCR; TCRdb keeps only in-frame clonotypes and omits some of them. V, J and clone size reflect that table, while D and trimming were determined from the DNA. The table has about 220,000 clones, 80% to 90% seen once. This chain uses TRBV19 with TRBJ1-2, with 9 bases aligning to TRBD1. Sequencing was performed on peripheral blood. The source is a man between 45 and 60 years old who had recovered from COVID-19. The CDR3 DNA follows: TGTGCCAGTAGTATACTGGGACAGGGCTATGGCTACACCTTC. Protein product: CASSILGQGYGYTF.